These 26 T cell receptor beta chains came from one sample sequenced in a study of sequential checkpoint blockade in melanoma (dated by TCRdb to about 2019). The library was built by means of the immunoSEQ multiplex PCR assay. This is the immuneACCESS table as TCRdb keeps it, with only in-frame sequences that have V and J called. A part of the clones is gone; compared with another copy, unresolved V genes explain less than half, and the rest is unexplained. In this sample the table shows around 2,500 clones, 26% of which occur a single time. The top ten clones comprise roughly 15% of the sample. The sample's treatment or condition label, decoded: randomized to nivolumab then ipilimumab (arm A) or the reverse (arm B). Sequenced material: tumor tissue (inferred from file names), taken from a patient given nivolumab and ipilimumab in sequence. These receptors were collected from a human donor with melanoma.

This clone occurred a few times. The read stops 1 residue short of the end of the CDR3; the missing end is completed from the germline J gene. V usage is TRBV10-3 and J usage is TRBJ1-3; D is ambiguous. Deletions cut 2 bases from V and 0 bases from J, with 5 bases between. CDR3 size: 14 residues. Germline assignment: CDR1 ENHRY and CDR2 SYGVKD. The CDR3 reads CAISEDNSGNTIYF. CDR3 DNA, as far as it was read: TGTGCCATCAGTGAGGACAACTCTGGAAACACCATATAT.

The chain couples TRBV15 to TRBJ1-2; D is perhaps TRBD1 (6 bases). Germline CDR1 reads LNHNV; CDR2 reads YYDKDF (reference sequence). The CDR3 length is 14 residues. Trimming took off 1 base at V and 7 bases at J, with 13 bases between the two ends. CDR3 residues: CATSRGGGSGGYTF. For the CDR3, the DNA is TGTGCCACCAGCAGAGGAGGGGGGTCAGGTGGCTACACCTTC.

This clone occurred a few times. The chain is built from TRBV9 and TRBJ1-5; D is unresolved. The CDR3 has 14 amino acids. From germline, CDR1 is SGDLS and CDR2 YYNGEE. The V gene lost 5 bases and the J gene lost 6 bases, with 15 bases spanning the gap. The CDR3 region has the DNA TGTGCCAGCAGTGAGAGGTCTGCCGGTCAGCCCCAGCATTTT. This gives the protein CASSERSAGQPQHF. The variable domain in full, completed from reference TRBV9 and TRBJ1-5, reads DSGVTQTPKHLITATGQRVTLRCSPRSGDLSVYWYQQSLDQGLQFLIQYYNGEERAKGNILERFSAQQFPDLHSELNLSSLELGDSALYFCASSERSAGQPQHFGDGTRLSIL.

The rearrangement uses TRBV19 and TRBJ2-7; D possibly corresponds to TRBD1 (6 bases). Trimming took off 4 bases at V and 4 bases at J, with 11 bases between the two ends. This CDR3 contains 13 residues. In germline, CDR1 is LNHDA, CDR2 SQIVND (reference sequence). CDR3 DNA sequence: TGTGCCAGTAGTACCGGACAGTATTACGAGCAGTACTTC. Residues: CASSTGQYYEQYF.

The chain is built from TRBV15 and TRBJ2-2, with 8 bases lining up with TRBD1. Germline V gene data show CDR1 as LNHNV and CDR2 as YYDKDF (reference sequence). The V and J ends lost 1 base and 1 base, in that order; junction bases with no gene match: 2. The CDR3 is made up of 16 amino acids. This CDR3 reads CATSRGGQGNTGELFF. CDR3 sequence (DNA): TGTGCCACCAGCAGAGGCGGACAGGGGAACACCGGGGAGCTGTTTTTT.

CDR3 amino acids: CASGSPFGHQATNEKLFF. As DNA, the CDR3 is TGTGCTAGTGGTTCCCCCTTTGGTCACCAAGCAACTAATGAAAAACTGTTTTTT. The chain is built from TRBV12-5 and TRBJ1-4; no firm D call. Germline CDR1 is LGHNT and CDR2 is FRNRAP. CDR3 size: 18 residues. V was trimmed by 4 bases and J by 0 bases, leaving 18 bases between them.

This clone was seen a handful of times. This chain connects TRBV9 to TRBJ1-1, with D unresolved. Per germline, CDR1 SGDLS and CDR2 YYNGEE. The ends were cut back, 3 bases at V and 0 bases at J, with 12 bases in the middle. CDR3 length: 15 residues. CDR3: CASSARSSMNTEAFF. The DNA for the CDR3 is TGTGCCAGCAGCGCCCGCAGTTCTATGAACACTGAAGCTTTCTTT.

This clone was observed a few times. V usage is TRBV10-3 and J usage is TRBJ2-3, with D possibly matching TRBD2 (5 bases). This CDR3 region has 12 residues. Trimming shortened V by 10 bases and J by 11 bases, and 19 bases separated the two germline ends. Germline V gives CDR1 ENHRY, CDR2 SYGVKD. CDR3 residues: CASGTERAKQYF. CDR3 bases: TGTGCCAGCGGAACTGAGAGGGCGAAGCAGTATTTT.

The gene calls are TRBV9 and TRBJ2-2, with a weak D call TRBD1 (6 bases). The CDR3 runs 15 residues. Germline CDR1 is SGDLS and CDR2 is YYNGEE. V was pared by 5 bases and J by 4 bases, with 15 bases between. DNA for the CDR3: TGTGCCAGCAGTGAAGCGGTCAGGGGCACCGGGGAGCTGTTTTTT. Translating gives CASSEAVRGTGELFF. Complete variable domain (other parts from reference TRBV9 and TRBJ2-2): DSGVTQTPKHLITATGQRVTLRCSPRSGDLSVYWYQQSLDQGLQFLIQYYNGEERAKGNILERFSAQQFPDLHSELNLSSLELGDSALYFCASSEAVRGTGELFFGEGSRLTVL.

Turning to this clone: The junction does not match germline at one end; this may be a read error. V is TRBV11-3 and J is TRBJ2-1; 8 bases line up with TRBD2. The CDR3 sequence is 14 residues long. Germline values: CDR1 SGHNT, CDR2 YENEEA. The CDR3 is CASRRGGSNNEQFF. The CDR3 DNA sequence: TGTGCCAGCAGACGGGGGGGCTCCAACAATGAGCAGTTCTTC. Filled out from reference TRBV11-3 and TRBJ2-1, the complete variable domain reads EAGVVQSPRYKIIEKKQPVAFWCNPISGHNTLYWYLQNLGQGPELLIRYENEEAVDDSQLPKDRFSAERLKGVDSTLKIQPAELGDSAVYLCASRRGGSNNEQFFGPGTRLTVL.

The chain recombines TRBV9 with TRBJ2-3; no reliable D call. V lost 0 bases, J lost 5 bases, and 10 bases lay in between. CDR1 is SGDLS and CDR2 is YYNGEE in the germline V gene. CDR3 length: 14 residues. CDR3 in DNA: TGTGCCAGCAGCGTAGTGACTGCAAGAGATACGCAGTATTTT. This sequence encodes CASSVVTARDTQYF.

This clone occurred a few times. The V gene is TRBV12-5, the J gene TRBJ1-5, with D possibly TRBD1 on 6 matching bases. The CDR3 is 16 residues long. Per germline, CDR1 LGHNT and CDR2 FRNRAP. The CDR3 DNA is TGTGCCAGCACCACCCACCCCCGACAGGACCCCCGGCCCCAGCATTTT. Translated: CASTTHPRQDPRPQHF.

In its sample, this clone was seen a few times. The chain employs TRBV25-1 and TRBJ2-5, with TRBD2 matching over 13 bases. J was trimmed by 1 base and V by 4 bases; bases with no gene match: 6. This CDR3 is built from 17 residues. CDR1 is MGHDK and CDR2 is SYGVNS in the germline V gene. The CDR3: CASSAPTSGGPQETQYF. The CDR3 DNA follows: TGTGCCAGCAGTGCACCGACTAGCGGGGGGCCCCAAGAGACCCAGTACTTC.

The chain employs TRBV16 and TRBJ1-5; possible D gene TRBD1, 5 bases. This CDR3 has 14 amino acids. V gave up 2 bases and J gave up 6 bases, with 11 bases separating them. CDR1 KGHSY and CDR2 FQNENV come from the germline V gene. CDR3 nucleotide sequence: TGTGCCAGCAGCCAACTCCTGGGGACTCAGCCCCAGCATTTT. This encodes CASSQLLGTQPQHF. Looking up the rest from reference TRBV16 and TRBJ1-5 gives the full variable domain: GEEVAQTPKHLVRGEGQKAKLYCAPIKGHSYVFWYQQVLKNEFKFLISFQNENVFDETGMPKERFSAKCLPNSPCSLEIQATKLEDSAVYFCASSQLLGTQPQHFGDGTRLSIL.

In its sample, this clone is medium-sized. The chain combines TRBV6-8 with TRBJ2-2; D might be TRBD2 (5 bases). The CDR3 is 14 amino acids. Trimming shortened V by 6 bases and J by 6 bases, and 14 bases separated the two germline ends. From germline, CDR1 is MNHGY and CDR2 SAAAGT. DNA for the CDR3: TGTGCCAGCAGGGAGGCCCTCTTGGCCGGGGAGCTGTTTTTT. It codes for CASREALLAGELFF.

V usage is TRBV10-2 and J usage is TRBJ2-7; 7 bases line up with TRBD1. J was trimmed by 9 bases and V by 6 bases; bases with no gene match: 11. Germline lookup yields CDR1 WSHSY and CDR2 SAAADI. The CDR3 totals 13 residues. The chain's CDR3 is CASSSSGTARQYF. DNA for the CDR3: TGCGCCAGCAGCAGCTCCGGGACAGCGAGGCAGTACTTC.

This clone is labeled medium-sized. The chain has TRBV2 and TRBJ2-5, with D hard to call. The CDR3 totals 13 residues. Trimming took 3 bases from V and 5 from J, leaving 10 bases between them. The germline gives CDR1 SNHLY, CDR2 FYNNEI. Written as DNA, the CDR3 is TGTGCCAGCAGTGAGTTCGAAGGGGAGACCCAGTACTTC. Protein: CASSEFEGETQYF.

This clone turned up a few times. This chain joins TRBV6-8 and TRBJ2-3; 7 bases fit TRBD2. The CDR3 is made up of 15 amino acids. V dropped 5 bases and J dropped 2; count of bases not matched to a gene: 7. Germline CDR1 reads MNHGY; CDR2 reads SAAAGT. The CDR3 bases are TGTGCCAGCAGTCTGGGGCGGGAGCACACAGATACGCAGTATTTT. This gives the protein CASSLGREHTDTQYF.

Written as DNA, the CDR3 is TGTGCCATCAGGATTACTAGCGGGGAATTGGGGGAGACCCAGTACTTC. Its protein product is CAIRITSGELGETQYF. This chain links TRBV6-8 with TRBJ2-5, with 10 nucleotides matching TRBD2. The CDR3 consists of 16 residues. Germline V gene sequence: CDR1 MNHGY, CDR2 SAAAGT. The junction had 16 bases not matched to a gene; V was cut back by 10 bases and J by 5 bases.

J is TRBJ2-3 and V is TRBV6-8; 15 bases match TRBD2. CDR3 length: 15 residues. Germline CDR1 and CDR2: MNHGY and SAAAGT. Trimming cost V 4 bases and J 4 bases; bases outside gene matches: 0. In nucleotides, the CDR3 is TGTGCCAGCAGTTGGACTAGCGGGGGGGCAGATACGCAGTATTTT. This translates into CASSWTSGGADTQYF.

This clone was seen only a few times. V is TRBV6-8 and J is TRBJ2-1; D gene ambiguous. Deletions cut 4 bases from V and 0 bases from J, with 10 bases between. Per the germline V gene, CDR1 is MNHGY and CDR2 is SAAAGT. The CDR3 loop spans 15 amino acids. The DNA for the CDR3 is TGTGCCAGCAGTTTACGGCAGAGCTCCTACAATGAGCAGTTCTTC. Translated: CASSLRQSSYNEQFF.

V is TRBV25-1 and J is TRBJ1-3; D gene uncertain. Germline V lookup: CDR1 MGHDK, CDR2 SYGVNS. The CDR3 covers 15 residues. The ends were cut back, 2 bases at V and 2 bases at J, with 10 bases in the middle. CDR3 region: CASSEVSRAGNTIYF. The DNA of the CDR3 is TGTGCCAGCAGTGAAGTTAGTAGGGCTGGAAACACCATATATTTT.

The CDR3 loop is CASSKGLRGGNTQYF. The DNA of the CDR3 is TGTGCCAGTAGTAAGGGCCTTAGGGGGGGGAATACGCAGTATTTT. The gene calls are TRBV19 and TRBJ2-3; D might be TRBD2 (7 bases). Germline CDR1 reads LNHDA; CDR2 reads SQIVND (reference sequence). The CDR3 is 15 amino acids. V lost 4 bases to trimming and J lost 7 bases, with 18 bases between them.

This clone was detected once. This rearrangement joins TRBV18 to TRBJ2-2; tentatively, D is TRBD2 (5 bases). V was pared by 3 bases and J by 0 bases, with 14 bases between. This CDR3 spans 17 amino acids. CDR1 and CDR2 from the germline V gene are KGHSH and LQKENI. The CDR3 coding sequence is TGTGCCAGCTCACCTTCGTCCGGACTGGCGAACACCGGGGAGCTGTTTTTT. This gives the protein CASSPSSGLANTGELFF.

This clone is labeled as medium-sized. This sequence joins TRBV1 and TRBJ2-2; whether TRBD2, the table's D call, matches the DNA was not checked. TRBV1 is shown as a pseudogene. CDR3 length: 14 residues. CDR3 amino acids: CASSFGENTGELFF. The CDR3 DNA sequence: TGCGCCAGCAGCTTCGGAGAGAACACCGGGGAGCTGTTTTTT.

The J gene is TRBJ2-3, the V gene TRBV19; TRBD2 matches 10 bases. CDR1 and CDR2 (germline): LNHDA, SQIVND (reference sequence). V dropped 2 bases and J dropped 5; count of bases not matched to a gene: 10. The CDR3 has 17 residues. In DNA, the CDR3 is TGTGCCAGTAGTATATCGGTCAGCGGGGGGGCCGGAGATACGCAGTATTTT. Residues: CASSISVSGGAGDTQYF.